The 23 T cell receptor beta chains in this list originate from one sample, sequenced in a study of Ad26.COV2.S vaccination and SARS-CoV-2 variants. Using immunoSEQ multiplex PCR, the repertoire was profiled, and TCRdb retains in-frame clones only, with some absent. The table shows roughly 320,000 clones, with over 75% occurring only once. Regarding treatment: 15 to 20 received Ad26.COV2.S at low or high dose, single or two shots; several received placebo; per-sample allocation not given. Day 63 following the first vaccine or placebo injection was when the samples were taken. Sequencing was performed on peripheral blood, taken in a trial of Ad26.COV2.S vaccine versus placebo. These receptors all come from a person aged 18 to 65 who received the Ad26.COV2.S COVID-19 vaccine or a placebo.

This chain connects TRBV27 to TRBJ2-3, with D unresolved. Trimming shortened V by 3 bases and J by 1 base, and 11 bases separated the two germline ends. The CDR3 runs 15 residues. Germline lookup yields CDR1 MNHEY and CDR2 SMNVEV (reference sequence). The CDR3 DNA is TGTGCCAGCAGTTTGGAAGGGCTCGGCACAGATACGCAGTATTTT. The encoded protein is CASSLEGLGTDTQYF.

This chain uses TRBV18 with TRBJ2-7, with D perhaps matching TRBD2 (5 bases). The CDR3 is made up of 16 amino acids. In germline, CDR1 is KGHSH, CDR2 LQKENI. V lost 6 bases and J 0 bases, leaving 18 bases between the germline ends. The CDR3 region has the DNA TGTGCCAGCTCTGGGGAAAGAGGGTCCCTCTCCTACGAGCAGTACTTC. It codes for CASSGERGSLSYEQYF.

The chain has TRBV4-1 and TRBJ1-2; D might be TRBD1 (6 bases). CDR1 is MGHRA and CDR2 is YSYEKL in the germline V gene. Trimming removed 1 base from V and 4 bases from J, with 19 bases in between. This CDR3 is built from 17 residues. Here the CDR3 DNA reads TGCGCCAGCAGCCAAGTCCTCCCCGGGACACCCTCCTATGGCTACACCTTC. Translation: CASSQVLPGTPSYGYTF.

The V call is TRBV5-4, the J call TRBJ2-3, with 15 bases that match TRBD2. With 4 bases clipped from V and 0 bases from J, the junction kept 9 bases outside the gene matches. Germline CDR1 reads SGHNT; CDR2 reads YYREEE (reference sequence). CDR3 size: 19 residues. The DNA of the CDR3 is TGTGCCAGCAGCGCTGGACTAGCGGGGGGGATATCTAGCACAGATACGCAGTATTTT. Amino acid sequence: CASSAGLAGGISSTDTQYF.

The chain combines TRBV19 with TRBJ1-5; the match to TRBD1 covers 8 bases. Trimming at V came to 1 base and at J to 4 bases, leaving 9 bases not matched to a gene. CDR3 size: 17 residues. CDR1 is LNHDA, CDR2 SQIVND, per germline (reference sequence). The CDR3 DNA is TGTGCCAGTAGTATAGGACAGGGGTTGGGGGTTAATCAGCCCCAGCATTTT. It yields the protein CASSIGQGLGVNQPQHF. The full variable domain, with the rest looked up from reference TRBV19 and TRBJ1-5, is DGGITQSPKYLFRKEGQNVTLSCEQNLNHDAMYWYRQDPGQGLRLIYYSQIVNDFQKGDIAEGYSVSREKKESFPLTVTSAQKNPTAFYLCASSIGQGLGVNQPQHFGDGTRLSIL.

For the CDR3, the DNA is TGCGCCAGCAGCCAACCCATTGGCGGGGGCTCTCCTTACGAGCAGTACTTC. Amino acids: CASSQPIGGGSPYEQYF. The V and J genes are TRBV4-1 and TRBJ2-7; a possible D gene is TRBD2 (7 bases). Per the germline V gene, CDR1 is MGHRA and CDR2 is YSYEKL. Deletions cut 2 bases from V and 4 bases from J, with 21 bases between. The CDR3 runs to 17 residues.

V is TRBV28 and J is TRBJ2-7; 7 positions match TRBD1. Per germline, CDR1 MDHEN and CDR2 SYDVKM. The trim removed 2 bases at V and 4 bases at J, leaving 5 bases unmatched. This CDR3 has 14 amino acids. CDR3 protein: CASSLIGGRYEQYF. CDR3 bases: TGTGCCAGCAGTTTAATAGGGGGCCGATACGAGCAGTACTTC.

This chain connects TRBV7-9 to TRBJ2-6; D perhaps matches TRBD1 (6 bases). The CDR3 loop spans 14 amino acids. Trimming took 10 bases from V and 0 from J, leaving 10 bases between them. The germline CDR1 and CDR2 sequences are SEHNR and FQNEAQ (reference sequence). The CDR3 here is CAIGQRSGANVLTF. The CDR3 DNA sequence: TGTGCCATAGGACAGCGCTCTGGGGCCAACGTCCTGACTTTC.

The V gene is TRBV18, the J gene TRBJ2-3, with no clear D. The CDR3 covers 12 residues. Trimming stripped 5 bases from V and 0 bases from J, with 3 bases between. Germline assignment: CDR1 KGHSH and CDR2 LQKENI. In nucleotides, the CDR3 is TGTGCCAGCTCAATCAGCACAGATACGCAGTATTTT. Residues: CASSISTDTQYF.

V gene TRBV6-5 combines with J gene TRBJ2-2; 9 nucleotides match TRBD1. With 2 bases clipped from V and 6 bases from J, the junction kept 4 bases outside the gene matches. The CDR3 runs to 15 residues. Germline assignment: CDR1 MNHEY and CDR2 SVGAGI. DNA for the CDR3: TGTGCCAGCAGTTACGACGGGACAGGGTCCGGGGAGCTGTTTTTT. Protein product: CASSYDGTGSGELFF.

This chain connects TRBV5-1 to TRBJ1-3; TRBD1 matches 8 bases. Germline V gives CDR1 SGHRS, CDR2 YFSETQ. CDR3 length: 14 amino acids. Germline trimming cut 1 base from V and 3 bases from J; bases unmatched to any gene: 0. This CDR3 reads CASSLTGGGNTIYF. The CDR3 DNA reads TGCGCCAGCAGCTTGACAGGGGGTGGAAACACCATATATTTT.

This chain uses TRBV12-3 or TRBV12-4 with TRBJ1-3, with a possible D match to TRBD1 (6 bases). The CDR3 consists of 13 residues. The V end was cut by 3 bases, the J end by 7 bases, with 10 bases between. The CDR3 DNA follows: TGTGCCAGCAGTTTCTCGGGGGCGAACACCATATATTTT. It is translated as CASSFSGANTIYF.

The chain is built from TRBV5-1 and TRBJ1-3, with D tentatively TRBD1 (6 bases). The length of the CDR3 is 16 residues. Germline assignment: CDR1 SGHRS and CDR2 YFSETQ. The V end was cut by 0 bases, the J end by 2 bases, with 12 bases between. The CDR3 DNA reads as TGCGCCAGCAGCTTGGGGATATCAGGGGCTGGAAACACCATATATTTT. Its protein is CASSLGISGAGNTIYF.

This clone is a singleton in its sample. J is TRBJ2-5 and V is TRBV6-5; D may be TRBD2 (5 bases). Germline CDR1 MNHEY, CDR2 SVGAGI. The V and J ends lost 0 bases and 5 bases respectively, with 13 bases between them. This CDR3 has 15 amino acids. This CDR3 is CASSYSVAGIETQYF. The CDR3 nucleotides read TGTGCCAGCAGTTACTCGGTAGCCGGGATTGAGACCCAGTACTTC.

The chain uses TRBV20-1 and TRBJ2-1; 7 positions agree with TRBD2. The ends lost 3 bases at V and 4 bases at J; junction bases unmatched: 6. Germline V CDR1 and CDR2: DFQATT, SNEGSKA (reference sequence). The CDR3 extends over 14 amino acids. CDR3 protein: CSASGLGLYNEQFF. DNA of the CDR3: TGCAGTGCTAGTGGACTAGGTTTGTACAATGAGCAGTTCTTC.

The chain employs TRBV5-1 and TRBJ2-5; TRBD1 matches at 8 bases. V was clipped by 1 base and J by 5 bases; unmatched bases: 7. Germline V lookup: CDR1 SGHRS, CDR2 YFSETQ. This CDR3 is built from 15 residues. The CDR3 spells CASSLRPQGAETQYF. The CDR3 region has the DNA TGCGCCAGCAGCTTGAGACCGCAGGGGGCGGAGACCCAGTACTTC.

CDR3 nucleotide sequence: TGCGCCAGCAGTGAGGGACTATTCTCTGGCACAGATACGCAGTATTTT. Amino acid sequence: CASSEGLFSGTDTQYF. This sequence joins TRBV10-2 and TRBJ2-3; possibly TRBD2 for D (6 bases). V lost 2 bases to trimming and J lost 1 base, with 13 bases between them. CDR3 length: 16 amino acids. Germline loops: CDR1 WSHSY, CDR2 SAAADI.

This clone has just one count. CDR3 DNA sequence: TGTGCCAGTAATCCGGGCCTGTCGAACACTGAAGCTTTCTTT. Amino acid sequence: CASNPGLSNTEAFF. The chain has TRBV19 and TRBJ1-1; D remains ambiguous. The V and J ends lost 7 bases and 1 base respectively, with 13 bases between them. The CDR3 runs 14 residues. Germline CDR1 and CDR2: LNHDA and SQIVND (reference sequence).

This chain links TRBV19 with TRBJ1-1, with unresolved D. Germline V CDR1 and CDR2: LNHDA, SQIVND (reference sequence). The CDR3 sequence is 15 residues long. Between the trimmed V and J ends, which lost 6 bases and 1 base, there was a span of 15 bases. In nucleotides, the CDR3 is TGTGCCAGTAGGCCCTTCGGCCGGGAGAACACTGAAGCTTTCTTT. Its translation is CASRPFGRENTEAFF.

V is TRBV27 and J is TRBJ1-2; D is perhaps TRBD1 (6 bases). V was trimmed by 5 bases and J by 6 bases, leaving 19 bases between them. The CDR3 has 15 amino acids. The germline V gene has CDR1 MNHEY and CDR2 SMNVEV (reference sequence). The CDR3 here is CASSTPRVGGNGYTF. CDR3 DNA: TGTGCCAGCAGTACCCCACGGGTAGGGGGTAATGGCTACACCTTC.

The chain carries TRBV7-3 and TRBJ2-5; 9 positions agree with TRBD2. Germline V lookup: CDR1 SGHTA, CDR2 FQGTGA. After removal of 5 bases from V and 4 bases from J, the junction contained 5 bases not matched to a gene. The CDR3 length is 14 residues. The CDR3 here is CASSPSGGTETQYF. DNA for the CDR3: TGTGCCAGCAGCCCGAGCGGGGGGACAGAGACCCAGTACTTC. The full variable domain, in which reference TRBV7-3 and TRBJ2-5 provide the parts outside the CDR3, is GAGVSQTPSNKVTEKGKYVELRCDPISGHTALYWYRQSLGQGPEFLIYFQGTGAADDSGLPNDRFFAVRPEGSVSTLKIQRTERGDSAVYLCASSPSGGTETQYFGPGTRLLVL.

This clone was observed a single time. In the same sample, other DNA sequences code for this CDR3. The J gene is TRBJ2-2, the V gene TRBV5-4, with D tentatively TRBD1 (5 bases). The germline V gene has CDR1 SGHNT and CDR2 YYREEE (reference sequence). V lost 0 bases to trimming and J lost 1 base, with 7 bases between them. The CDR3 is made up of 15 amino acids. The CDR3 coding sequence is TGTGCCAGCAGCTTGGGCACAGGGAACACCGGGGAGCTGTTTTTT. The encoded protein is CASSLGTGNTGELFF.

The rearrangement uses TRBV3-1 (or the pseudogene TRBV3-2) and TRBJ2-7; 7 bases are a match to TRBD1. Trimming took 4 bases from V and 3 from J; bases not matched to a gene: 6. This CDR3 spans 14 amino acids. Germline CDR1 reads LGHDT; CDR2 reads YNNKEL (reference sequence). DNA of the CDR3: TGTGCCAGCAGCCGGACCGGGACAGACTACGAGCAGTACTTC. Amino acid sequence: CASSRTGTDYEQYF.